The source of this T cell receptor (beta chain) is a study of identical twins. Study-wide results and caveats: Within twin pairs, the out-of-frame alpha sequences they shared showed excess low generation probability. Fewer insertions marked abundant cord blood beta clonotypes; young adult naive trended weakly, memory not at all. Twins' excess sharing was less marked for out-of-frame beta sequences.

A universal primer site was added by template switching, and unique molecular identifiers were carried by the cDNA. TCRdb itself ran the 5' RACE reads through MiXCR, one entry per CDR3 protein. The profile shows about 250,000 distinct CDR3 sequences, around 7.6% of them singletons. This clonotype showed up many times. Its matching antigen is unknown. This sample also appeared in a second study, on yellow fever vaccine responses in identical twins.

The sequence was obtained from a woman in her late teens or twenties in good health. The sample taken for sequencing was CD8+ T cells sorted from blood.

The CDR3 DNA reads as TGTGCCAGCAGTTCAACCAATCAGCCCCAGCATTTT. This encodes CASSSTNQPQHF. The chain combines TRBV12-3 or TRBV12-4 with TRBJ1-5; D uncertain. The V gene lost 4 bases and the J gene lost 3 bases, with 4 bases spanning the gap. The CDR3 covers 12 residues.